This paragraph reports one T cell receptor beta chain. The record originates from a study of blood T cell repertoires in COVID-19. Libraries were prepared by immunoSEQ multiplex PCR; TCRdb keeps only in-frame clonotypes and omits some of them. The sample consists of under 80,000 clones, more than 85% of them appearing once. Germline V gene sequence: CDR1 MNHEY, CDR2 SVGEGT. The V and J ends lost 6 bases and 0 bases, in that order; junction bases with no gene match: 11. The CDR3 is 16 residues long. The receptor was derived from a man aged 65 to 85 with active COVID-19. Sequencing was carried out using peripheral blood. The chain is built from TRBV6-2 or TRBV6-3 and TRBJ2-7, with 7 bases lining up with TRBD2. CDR3 region: CASSLPSGGSSYEQYF. CDR3 coding DNA: TGTGCCAGCAGCCTCCCCTCCGGGGGGAGCTCCTACGAGCAGTACTTC.